The text below deals with one T cell receptor beta chain. The data belong to a study of OX40 agonist ivuxolimab in advanced cancers. Study-wide context: Participants, approximately 83% male, averaged about 56 years of age, ranging from about 20 to 80.

The table came from immunoSEQ multiplex PCR; TCRdb's copy has only in-frame clones and leaves some out. The sample holds about 100,000 clones; 80% to 90% are singletons and the top ten take approximately 0.8%. This CDR3 is 14 amino acids long. Germline V gene data show CDR1 as SGDLS and CDR2 as YYNGEE. Trimming removed 5 bases at V and 4 bases at J, with 12 bases between. V and J are TRBV9 and TRBJ2-2; possibly TRBD1 or TRBD2 for D (5 bases each). The TCR comes from an adult with an advanced solid tumor such as melanoma, head and neck, liver or kidney cancer. Here the sequenced sample was CD4+ or CD8+ T cells sorted from blood, taken in a trial of the OX40 agonist ivuxolimab. The CDR3 DNA follows: TGTGCCAGCAGTCCGAGAGGGGTCACCGGGGAGCTGTTTTTT. It is translated as CASSPRGVTGELFF.